The T cell receptor beta chain described here comes from a study of CXCR3-negative and CXCR3-positive naive CD8 T cells (dated by TCRdb to the late 2010s). Some background on the complete study: In total, about 150 million TRB reads were obtained, or roughly 1.5 +/- 0.3 million reads per library. Diversity and physicochemical repertoire analyses covered eleven to twelve donors pooled from two independent experiments. TRBV-TRBJ cluster analysis included naive subsets from several donors and memory cells from 3 donors. Overall results and qualifications from the work: TRB CDR3s from CXCR3-positive naive cells showed higher hydrophobicity (lower Kidera factor 4), lower energy, and higher strength and volume indices than CXCR3-negative naive cells. Comparably high repertoire diversity was found in both naive subsets, whereas much lower repertoire diversity was found in memory CD8+ T cells. Surface CD5, linked to self-reactivity in mice, was comparable between naive subsets; TCR interaction strength was therefore also inferred from TRB CDR3 physicochemical properties. Similar TRBV-TRBJ usage was shown by naive CXCR3-negative and CXCR3-positive cells from the same donor, whereas distinct patterns were shown by memory cells. Freshly isolated PBMCs were used for most assays because CXCR3 expression partially decreased after cryopreservation.

With regard to this clonotype: Its cognate antigen has yet to be identified.

For each CD8+ T cell subset, flow sorting was done in triplicate, and a few hundred thousand cells per subset went directly into RLT lysis buffer. To exclude memory contaminants, naive CD8+ T cells were stringently defined as CD45RO-CCR7+CD27+CD95-. Peripheral blood mononuclear cells were isolated from buffy coats using standard density gradient centrifugation. A FACSAria III was used to flow-sort naive CD8+ T cells into CXCR3-negative and CXCR3-positive populations. Total RNA was extracted from sorted cells with an RNeasy Mini Kit. Taken from the germline V gene (reference sequence), the CDR1 and CDR2 loops are SGHKS and YYEKEE. The CDR3 goes from the cysteine to the phenylalanine over 13 residues. Only the protein sequence is given. For sequencing, a NextSeq 550 was employed. The Human TCR Profiling Kit (MiLaboratory) was used to make UMI-labeled 5' RACE TRB cDNA libraries. cDNA synthesis used the entire amount of extracted RNA, and PCR amplification then used the entire amount of cDNA produced. Libraries were prepared in parallel with an identical number of PCR cycles. The source study handled its data this way. MIGEC and MiXCR extracted about 53,000 +/- 10,000 unique UMI-labeled TRB cDNA molecules per library, requiring at least two reads per UMI. An average of approximately 40,000 +/- 10,000 functional in-frame TRB CDR3 nucleotide clonotypes without stop codons was found per library. Diversity metrics, including normalized Shannon-Wiener and Chao1, were computed in VDJtools after downsampling to 5000 UMI-labeled TRB molecules per sample. VDJtools computed clonotype-size-weighted physicochemical properties of the central five CDR3 residues: interaction energy, strength, volume and Kidera factor 4. TCRdb reprocessed the reads and provides one entry for every CDR3 protein sequence; no DNA is given. The V and J calls come from TCRdb's annotation, not from the publication. The table for this sample lists about 150,000 distinct CDR3 sequences. The ten top clones hold around 0.37% of the sample.

The chain uses TRBV5-5 and TRBJ2-7; TCRdb indicates TRBD2, and absent DNA this call remains unverified. This TCR derives from a human donor in good health. Some clones in this sample may be carry-over from other donors' samples. Sequenced sample: naive CXCR3+ CD8+ T cells from blood. What the cell subset or site label conveys for this sample: CD45RO-CCR7+CD27+CD95- naive CD8+ T cells expressing CXCR3 (TNR3+). The CDR3: CASSTPPAYEQYF. Full variable domain (CDR3 extended with the reference TRBV5-5 and TRBJ2-7 proteins): DAGVTQSPTHLIKTRGQQVTLRCSPISGHKSVSWYQQVLGQGPQFIFQYYEKEERGRGNFPDRFSARQFPNYSSELNVNALLLGDSALYLCASSTPPAYEQYFGPGTRLTVT.